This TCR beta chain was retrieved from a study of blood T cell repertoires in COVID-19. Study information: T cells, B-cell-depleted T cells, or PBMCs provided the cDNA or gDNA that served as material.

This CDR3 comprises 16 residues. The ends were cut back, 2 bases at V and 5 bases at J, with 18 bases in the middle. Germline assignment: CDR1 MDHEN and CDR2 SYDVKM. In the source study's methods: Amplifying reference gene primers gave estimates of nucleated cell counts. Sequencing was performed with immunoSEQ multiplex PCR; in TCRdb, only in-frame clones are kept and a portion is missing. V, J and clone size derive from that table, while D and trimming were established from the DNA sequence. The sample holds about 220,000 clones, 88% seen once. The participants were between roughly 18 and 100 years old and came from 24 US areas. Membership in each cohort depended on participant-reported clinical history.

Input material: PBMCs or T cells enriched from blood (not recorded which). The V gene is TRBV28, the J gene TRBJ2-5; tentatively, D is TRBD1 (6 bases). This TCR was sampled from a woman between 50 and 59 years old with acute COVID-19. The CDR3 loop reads CASSLGQGRSWETQYF. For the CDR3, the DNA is TGTGCCAGCAGTTTAGGGCAGGGGAGAAGTTGGGAGACCCAGTACTTC.